The 22 T cell receptor beta chains below all came from one sample that was sequenced in a study of molecular identifiers for immune sequencing clone quantification. TCRdb recomputed calls from the PCR reads with MiXCR, one row per CDR3 protein. Of 90,000 to 120,000 distinct CDR3 sequences listed, 36% are singletons. The specimen sequenced was naive CD8+ T cells from blood, with Jurkat cell RNA spiked in. Described subset: FACS-sorted CD8+CD4-CCR7+CD45RA+ naive T cells. These receptors were collected from a human donor in good health. Some libraries in this study had Jurkat cell RNA spiked in.

There are a few counts of this clonotype. J is TRBJ1-2 and V is TRBV28; tentatively, D is TRBD1 (5 bases). Germline CDR1 and CDR2: MDHEN and SYDVKM. Trimming took 6 bases from V and 1 from J, leaving 21 bases between them. The CDR3 is 17 residues long. CDR3 protein: CASSLSPTGDHNYGYTF. As DNA, the CDR3 is TGTGCCAGCAGCCTCTCCCCCACAGGAGACCATAACTATGGCTACACCTTC.

A note on this clonotype: Because it lacks the conserved phenylalanine or tryptophan at the end, this CDR3 is likely a read error. The V and J genes are TRBV11-2 and TRBJ1-1, with D possibly TRBD1 on 5 matching bases. CDR1 is SGHAT and CDR2 is FQNNGV in the germline V gene. With 6 bases removed from V and 1 base from J, the gap between germline ends came to 9 bases. This CDR3 spans 13 amino acids. The CDR3 coding sequence is TGTGCCAGCAGGGGGGGGAGGAACACTGAAGCTTTCTAT. Encoded protein: CASRGGRNTEAFY.

This clonotype showed up just a few times. J is TRBJ2-4 and V is TRBV6-4, with D perhaps matching TRBD1 or TRBD2 (5 bases each). CDR1 is MRHNA and CDR2 is SNTAGT in the germline V gene. V was shortened by 3 bases and J by 5 bases, with 11 bases between the two germline ends. This CDR3 comprises 14 residues. The CDR3 DNA reads TGTGCCAGCAGTGAGGGGGAAATTGAAAACATTCAGTACTTC. Translating gives CASSEGEIENIQYF.

In its sample, this clonotype was seen a few times. This may arise from a read error, as a much more abundant clone is one base away. Likely a read error: the CDR3 ends without its conserved phenylalanine or tryptophan. The chain combines TRBV9 with TRBJ2-7, with 7 nucleotides matching TRBD2. Per the germline V gene, CDR1 is SGDLS and CDR2 is YYNGEE. Trimming cost V 0 bases and J 4 bases; bases outside gene matches: 7. There are 15 residues in the CDR3. CDR3 residues: CASSVAPEGGYEQYI. CDR3 DNA sequence: TGTGCCAGCAGCGTAGCTCCGGAGGGAGGGTACGAGCAGTACATC.

In regard to this clonotype: One end of the junction varies from germline; a read error may be responsible. The gene calls are TRBV7-9 and TRBJ2-1; D gene unclear. There are 11 residues in the CDR3. Germline V gives CDR1 SEHNR, CDR2 FQNEAQ (reference sequence). The CDR3 region has the DNA TGTGCCAGCTGCTTATTCGAGCCTACGTTCTTC. Translation gives CASCLFEPTFF.

As to this clonotype: This may arise from a read error, as a much more abundant clone is one base away. The chain recombines TRBV5-6 with TRBJ2-7; D gene ambiguous. Per the germline V gene, CDR1 is SGHDT and CDR2 is YYEEEE. Trimming took 1 base from V and 2 from J, leaving 10 bases between them. The CDR3 has 14 amino acids. The CDR3, as DNA: TGTGCCAGCAGCTTGACTCAGGTACCCTACGAGCAGTACTTC. This translates into CASSLTQVPYEQYF. The entire variable domain, with the rest obtained from reference TRBV5-6 and TRBJ2-7, is as follows: DAGVTQSPTHLIKTRGQQVTLRCSPKSGHDTVSWYQQALGQGPQFIFQYYEEEERQRGNFPDRFSGHQFPNYSSELNVNALLLGDSALYLCASSLTQVPYEQYFGPGTRLTVT.

In its sample, this clonotype was seen many times. The J gene is TRBJ2-2, the V gene TRBV7-6; D could derive from TRBD1 or TRBD2 (5 bases each). Germline V gene lookup returns CDR1 SGHVS and CDR2 FNYEAQ. The CDR3 runs to 14 residues. The V and J ends lost 10 bases and 5 bases respectively, with 17 bases between them. The CDR3 coding sequence is TGTGCCACCCGGGACGCACGAGTGACCGGGGAGCTGTTTTTT. Encoded protein: CATRDARVTGELFF.

At least ten counts were recorded for this clonotype. V usage is TRBV7-2 and J usage is TRBJ1-3; D is unresolved. V shed 2 bases and J shed 0 bases, with 8 bases lying between them. CDR3 size: 15 residues. Germline-derived CDR1 and CDR2 are SGHTA and FQGNSA. CDR3 nucleotides: TGTGCCAGCAGCTTAACAACTACCTCTGGAAACACCATATATTTT. Translation: CASSLTTTSGNTIYF. Complete variable domain (other parts from reference TRBV7-2 and TRBJ1-3): GAGVSQSPSNKVTEKGKDVELRCDPISGHTALYWYRQSLGQGLEFLIYFQGNSAPDKSGLPSDRFSAERTGGSVSTLTIQRTQQEDSAVYLCASSLTTTSGNTIYFGEGSWLTVV.

The gene calls are TRBV20-1 and TRBJ2-7; perhaps TRBD2 as D (6 bases). V lost 3 bases, J lost 7 bases, and 28 bases lay in between. In germline, CDR1 is DFQATT, CDR2 SNEGSKA (reference sequence). CDR3 size: 17 residues. CDR3 in DNA: TGCAGTGCTAGTAAAGGACGCCGGGTAGCGGCGTTTCTGGAGCAGTACTTC. Translated: CSASKGRRVAAFLEQYF.

This clonotype has only a few counts. The chain couples TRBV7-9 to TRBJ1-1; 9 bases map to TRBD1. V lost 8 bases to trimming and J lost 4 bases; unmatched junction nucleotides: 2. Germline lookup yields CDR1 SEHNR and CDR2 FQNEAQ (reference sequence). This CDR3 comprises 12 residues. CDR3 sequence: CASLQGATEAFF. The CDR3 DNA reads TGTGCCAGCCTACAGGGGGCCACTGAAGCTTTCTTT.

This clonotype was observed a handful of times. CDR3: CASSVGGLTQTQYF. As DNA, the CDR3 is TGTGCCAGCAGCGTAGGAGGGTTGACGCAGACCCAGTACTTC. The chain uses TRBV9 and TRBJ2-5; a possible D gene is TRBD2 (5 bases). The CDR3 length is 14 residues. V was shortened by 0 bases and J by 6 bases, with 12 bases between the two germline ends. Germline V CDR1 and CDR2: SGDLS, YYNGEE.

The rearrangement uses TRBV5-1 and TRBJ2-5; D gene uncertain. Deletions cut 1 base from V and 5 bases from J, with 12 bases between. Germline CDR1 SGHRS, CDR2 YFSETQ. The CDR3 has 14 residues. CDR3 sequence (DNA): TGCGCCAGCAGCTTGCTGGCGACCCCGGAGACCCAGTACTTC. Protein sequence: CASSLLATPETQYF.

This clonotype was counted only a few times. The V call is TRBV13, the J call TRBJ1-1, with D possibly being TRBD1 (5 bases). The CDR3 spans 14 residues. The germline V gene has CDR1 PRHDT and CDR2 FYEKMQ (reference sequence). Trimming took 5 bases from V and 5 from J, leaving 15 bases between them. The CDR3 DNA sequence: TGTGCCAGCAGCGGCGGACACCCTGGGACTGAAGCTTTCTTT. It codes for CASSGGHPGTEAFF.

V usage is TRBV14 and J usage is TRBJ1-2; 7 nucleotides agree with TRBD1. This CDR3 is 15 amino acids long. J was trimmed by 6 bases and V by 3 bases; bases with no gene match: 10. Germline V CDR1 and CDR2: SGHDN, FVKESK. The CDR3 loop reads CASSQAPDRIDGYTF. The CDR3, as DNA: TGTGCCAGCAGCCAGGCACCGGACAGGATCGATGGCTACACCTTC.

For this clonotype: Being one base from a much bigger clone, this may be a read error. The rearrangement uses TRBV7-2 and TRBJ2-6; the D is unclear. Looked up from germline, CDR1 is SGHTA and CDR2 is FQGNSA. This CDR3 contains 15 residues. CDR3 bases: TGTGCCAGCGGCTTAGTGGGGTCTGGGGCCAACGTCCTGACTTTC. It codes for CASGLVGSGANVLTF.

This clonotype was found many times. The J gene is TRBJ2-6, the V gene TRBV28, with D possibly being TRBD2 (5 bases). Deletions cut 5 bases from V and 3 bases from J, with 11 bases between. The CDR3 is made up of 15 amino acids. Germline values: CDR1 MDHEN, CDR2 SYDVKM. CDR3 in DNA: TGTGCCAGCAGTGAGAGGGAAGGTGGGGCCAACGTCCTGACTTTC. Translation gives CASSEREGGANVLTF.

The chain is built from TRBV7-6 and TRBJ1-1; possible D gene TRBD1, 6 bases. Trimming pared 6 bases from V and 10 bases from J, leaving 18 bases between. Per the germline V gene, CDR1 is SGHVS and CDR2 is FNYEAQ. This CDR3 is built from 13 residues. The CDR3 nucleotides read TGTGCCAGCAGTCTTACAGGGATGTCTGGAGCTTTCTTT. Protein product: CASSLTGMSGAFF. The variable domain in full, completed from reference TRBV7-6 and TRBJ1-1, reads GAGVSQSPRYKVTKRGQDVALRCDPISGHVSLYWYRQALGQGPEFLTYFNYEAQQDKSGLPNDRFSAERPEGSISTLTIQRTEQRDSAMYRCASSLTGMSGAFFGQGTRLTVV.

Turning to this clonotype: This may be a read error: a much more frequent sequence differs by one nucleotide. This chain joins TRBV6-2 or TRBV6-3 and TRBJ1-1; no reliable D call. The CDR3 sequence is 15 residues long. Germline loops: CDR1 MNHEY, CDR2 SVGEGT. V gave up 11 bases and J gave up 1 base, with 20 bases separating them. The CDR3 DNA follows: TGTGCCTGCACCTCTGTTCGGATCACGAACACTGAAGCTTTCTTT. Its protein is CACTSVRITNTEAFF.

This clonotype was found many times. V gene TRBV6-5 combines with J gene TRBJ2-7, with D perhaps matching TRBD1 or TRBD2 (6 bases each). The germline CDR1 and CDR2 sequences are MNHEY and SVGAGI. The CDR3 consists of 13 residues. The V and J ends lost 10 bases and 6 bases respectively, with 19 bases between them. CDR3 residues: CATLGGGRVEQYF. In nucleotides, the CDR3 is TGTGCCACCCTGGGTGGGGGGCGAGTCGAGCAGTACTTC.

On this clonotype itself: This may come from a read error, since a much larger clone is one base off. The genes are TRBV7-6 and TRBJ2-5; possibly TRBD1 or TRBD2 for D (5 bases each). CDR1 and CDR2 from the germline V gene are SGHVS and FNYEAQ. CDR3 size: 10 residues. The CDR3 bases are TGTGCCAGCAGCTCGGGGACCCAGAACTTC. Translating gives CASSSGTQNF.

This clonotype came up once. CDR3 DNA sequence: TGTGCCAGCACCTTCGACAGGGCTGACGAGCAGTACTTC. Translation: CASTFDRADEQYF. This chain uses TRBV12-3 or TRBV12-4 with TRBJ2-7; 7 bases match TRBD1. The V gene end was trimmed by 7 bases and the J gene end by 5 bases; junction bases not matched to a gene: 8. The CDR3 runs to 13 residues.

Of note for this clonotype: A read error may produce the germline difference seen at one junction end. The genes are TRBV7-2 and TRBJ2-7; D may match TRBD1 or TRBD2 (5 bases each). This CDR3 contains 13 residues. Per the germline V gene, CDR1 is SGHTA and CDR2 is FQGNSA. The CDR3 spells CASSPGTYYGQYF. CDR3 DNA sequence: TGTGCCAGCAGCCCTGGGACGTACTACGGGCAGTACTTC.